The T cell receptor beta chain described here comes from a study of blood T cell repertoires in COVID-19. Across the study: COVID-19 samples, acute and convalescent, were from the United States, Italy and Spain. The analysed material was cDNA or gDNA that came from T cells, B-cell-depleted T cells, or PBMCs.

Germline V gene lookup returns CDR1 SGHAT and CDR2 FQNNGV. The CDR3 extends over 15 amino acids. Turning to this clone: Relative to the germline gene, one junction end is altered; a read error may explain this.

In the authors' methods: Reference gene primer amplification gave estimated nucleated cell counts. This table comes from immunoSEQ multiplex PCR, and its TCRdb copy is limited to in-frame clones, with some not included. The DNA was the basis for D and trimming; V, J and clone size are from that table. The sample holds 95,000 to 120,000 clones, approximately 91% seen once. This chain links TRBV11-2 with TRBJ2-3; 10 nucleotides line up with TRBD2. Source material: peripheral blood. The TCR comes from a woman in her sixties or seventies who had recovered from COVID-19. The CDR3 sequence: CASTLAGGFTDTQYF. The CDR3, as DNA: TGTGCCAGCACCTTAGCGGGAGGATTCACAGATACGCAGTATTTT.